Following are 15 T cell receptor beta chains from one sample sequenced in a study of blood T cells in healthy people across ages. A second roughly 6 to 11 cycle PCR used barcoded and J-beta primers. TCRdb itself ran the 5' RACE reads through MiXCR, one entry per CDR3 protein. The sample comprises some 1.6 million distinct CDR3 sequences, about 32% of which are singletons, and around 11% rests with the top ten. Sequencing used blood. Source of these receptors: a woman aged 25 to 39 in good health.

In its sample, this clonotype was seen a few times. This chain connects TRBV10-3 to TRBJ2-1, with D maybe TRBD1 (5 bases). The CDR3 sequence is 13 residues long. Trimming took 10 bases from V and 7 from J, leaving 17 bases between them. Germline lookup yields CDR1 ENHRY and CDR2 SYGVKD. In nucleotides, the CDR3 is TGTGCCACTATGGACACGTGGAGTAATGAGCAGTTCTTC. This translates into CATMDTWSNEQFF.

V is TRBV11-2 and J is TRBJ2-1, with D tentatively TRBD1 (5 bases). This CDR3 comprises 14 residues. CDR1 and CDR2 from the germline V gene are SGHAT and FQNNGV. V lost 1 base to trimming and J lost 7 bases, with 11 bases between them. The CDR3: CASSLAGKRNEQFF. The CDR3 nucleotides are TGTGCCAGCAGCTTAGCAGGGAAACGGAATGAGCAGTTCTTC.

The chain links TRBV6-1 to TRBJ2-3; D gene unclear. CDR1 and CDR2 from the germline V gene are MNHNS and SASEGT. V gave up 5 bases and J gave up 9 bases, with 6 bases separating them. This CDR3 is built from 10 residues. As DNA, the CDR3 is TGTGCCAGCAGTAGGCCAACGCAGTATTTT. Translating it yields CASSRPTQYF.

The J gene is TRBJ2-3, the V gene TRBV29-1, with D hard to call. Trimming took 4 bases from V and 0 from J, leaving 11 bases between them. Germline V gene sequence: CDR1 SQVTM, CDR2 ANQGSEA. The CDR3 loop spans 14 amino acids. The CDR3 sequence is CSVVSGWSTDTQYF. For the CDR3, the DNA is TGCAGCGTTGTCTCCGGGTGGAGCACAGATACGCAGTATTTT.

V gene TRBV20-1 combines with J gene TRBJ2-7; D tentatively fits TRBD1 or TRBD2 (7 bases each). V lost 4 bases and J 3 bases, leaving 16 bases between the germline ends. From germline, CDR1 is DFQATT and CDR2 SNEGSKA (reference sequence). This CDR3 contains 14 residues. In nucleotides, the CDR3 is TGCAGTGCTAAGGGGGGGACAGAGAACTACGAGCAGTACTTC. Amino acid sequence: CSAKGGTENYEQYF.

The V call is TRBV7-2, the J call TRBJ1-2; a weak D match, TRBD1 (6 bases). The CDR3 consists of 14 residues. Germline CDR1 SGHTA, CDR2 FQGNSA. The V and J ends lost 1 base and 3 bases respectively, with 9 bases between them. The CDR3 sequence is CASSLVGGDYGYTF. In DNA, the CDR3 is TGTGCCAGCAGCTTAGTGGGGGGCGACTATGGCTACACCTTC.

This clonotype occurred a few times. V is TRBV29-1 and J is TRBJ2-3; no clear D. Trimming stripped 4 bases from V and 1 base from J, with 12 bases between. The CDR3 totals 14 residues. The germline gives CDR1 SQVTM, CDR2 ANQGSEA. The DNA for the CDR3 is TGCAGCGTTGTTCGGCAGATGGGCACAGATACGCAGTATTTT. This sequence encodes CSVVRQMGTDTQYF.

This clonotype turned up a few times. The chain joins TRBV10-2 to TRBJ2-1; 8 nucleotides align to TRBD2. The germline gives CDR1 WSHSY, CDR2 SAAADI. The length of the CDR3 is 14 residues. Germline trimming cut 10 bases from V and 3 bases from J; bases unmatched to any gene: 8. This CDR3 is CATLTSGRYNEQFF. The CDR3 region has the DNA TGCGCCACCCTAACTAGCGGACGCTACAATGAGCAGTTCTTC.

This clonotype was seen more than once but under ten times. The CDR3 DNA sequence: TGTGCCAGCAGCCCTAATCCGGGGGTCGAGCAGTACTTC. Translated, it gives CASSPNPGVEQYF. The V and J genes are TRBV7-7 and TRBJ2-5; D might be TRBD2 (6 bases). The J call is in doubt because the DNA end fits TRBJ2-7 better. The CDR3 consists of 13 residues. Germline loops: CDR1 SSHAT, CDR2 FNYEAQ (reference sequence).

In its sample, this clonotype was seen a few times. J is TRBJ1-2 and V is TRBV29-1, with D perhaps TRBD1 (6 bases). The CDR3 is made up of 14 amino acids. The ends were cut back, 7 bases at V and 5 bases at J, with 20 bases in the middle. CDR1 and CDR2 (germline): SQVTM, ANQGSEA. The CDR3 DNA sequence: TGCAGCGCCAGGACAGTCATTCCCTTTTATGGCTACACCTTC. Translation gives CSARTVIPFYGYTF.

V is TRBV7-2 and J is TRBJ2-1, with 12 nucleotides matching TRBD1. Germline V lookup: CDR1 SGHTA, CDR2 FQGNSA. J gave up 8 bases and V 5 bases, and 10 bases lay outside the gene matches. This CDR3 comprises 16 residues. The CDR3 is CASSPQGQGAGDEQFF. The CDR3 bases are TGTGCCAGCAGCCCCCAGGGACAGGGGGCCGGCGATGAGCAGTTCTTC.

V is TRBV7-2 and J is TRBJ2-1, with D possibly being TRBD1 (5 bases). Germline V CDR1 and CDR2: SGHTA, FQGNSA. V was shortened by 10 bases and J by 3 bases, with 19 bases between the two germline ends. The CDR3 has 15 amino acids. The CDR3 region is CATKLDTGVYNEQFF. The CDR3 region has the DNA TGTGCCACCAAATTGGACACTGGAGTCTACAATGAGCAGTTCTTC.

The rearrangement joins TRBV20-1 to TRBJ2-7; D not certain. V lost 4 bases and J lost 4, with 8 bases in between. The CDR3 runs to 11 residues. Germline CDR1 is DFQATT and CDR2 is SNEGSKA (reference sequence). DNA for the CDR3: TGCAGTGCTACGCCCTTATACGAGCAGTACTTC. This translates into CSATPLYEQYF.

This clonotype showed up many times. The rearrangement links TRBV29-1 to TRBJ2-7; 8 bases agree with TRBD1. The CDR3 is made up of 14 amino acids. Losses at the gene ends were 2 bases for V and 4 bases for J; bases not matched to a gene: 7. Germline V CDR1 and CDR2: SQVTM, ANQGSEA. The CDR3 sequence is CSVELVDREYEQYF. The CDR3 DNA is TGCAGCGTTGAACTCGTGGACAGGGAGTACGAGCAGTACTTC.

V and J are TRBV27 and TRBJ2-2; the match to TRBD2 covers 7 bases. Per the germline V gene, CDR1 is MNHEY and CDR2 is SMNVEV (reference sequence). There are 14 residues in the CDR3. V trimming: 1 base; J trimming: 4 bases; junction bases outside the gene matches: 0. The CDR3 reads CASSLLAGTGELFF. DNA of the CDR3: TGTGCCAGCAGTTTATTAGCGGGCACCGGGGAGCTGTTTTTT.